The source of this T cell receptor (beta chain) is a study of cytomegalovirus exposure and HLA in healthy donors. Study-level points and caveats: Overall, 164 TCR beta chains were annotated as cytomegalovirus-associated. Three chains linked to CMV were shown in vitro to be specific for CMV antigens.

Of note for this clone: What it binds is unknown.

The J segment lost 5 bases and the V segment lost 11 bases, leaving 8 bases of the junction unmatched. CDR1 is SEHNR, CDR2 FQNEAQ, per germline (reference sequence). The CDR3 is made up of 13 amino acids. Clones were sequenced by immunoSEQ multiplex PCR, and TCRdb holds only the in-frame ones, with some missing. This sample has under 250,000 clones; around nine tenths occur once, and the top ten carry less than 3%. The V call is TRBV7-9, the J call TRBJ1-1; 10 nucleotides agree with TRBD1. The sequenced sample was PBMCs. This sequence originates from a man aged 18 to 29 in good health and CMV-seronegative. The CDR3 DNA reads as TGTGCCTCGAGGACAGGGGGGAGGACTGAAGCTTTCTTT. Residues: CASRTGGRTEAFF.